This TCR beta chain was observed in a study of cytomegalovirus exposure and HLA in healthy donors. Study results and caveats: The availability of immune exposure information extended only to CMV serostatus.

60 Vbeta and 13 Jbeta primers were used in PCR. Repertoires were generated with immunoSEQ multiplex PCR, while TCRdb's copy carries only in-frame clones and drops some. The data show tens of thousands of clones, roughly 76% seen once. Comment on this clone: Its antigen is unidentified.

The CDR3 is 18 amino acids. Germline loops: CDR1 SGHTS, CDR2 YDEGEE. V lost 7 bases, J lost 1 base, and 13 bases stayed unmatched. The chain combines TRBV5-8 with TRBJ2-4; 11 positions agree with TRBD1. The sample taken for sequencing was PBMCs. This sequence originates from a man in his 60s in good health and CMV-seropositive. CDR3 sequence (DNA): TGTGCCAGCTCCTCGGACAGGGGGCAGTTACTGGCCAAAAACATTCAGTACTTC. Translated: CASSSDRGQLLAKNIQYF.